The sequence of this T cell receptor beta chain was determined in a study of T cell responses to AZD1222 COVID-19 vaccine (dated by TCRdb to the early 2020s). Describing the broader study: AZD1222 recipients whose second dose came at about 4 weeks and those whose second dose came at about 12 weeks were combined into one group, since spike-specific TCR depth and breadth did not differ between the two schedules. TCR sequencing was performed for about 250 trial participants, of whom approximately 200 were given two doses of AZD1222 and around 26 were given two doses of MenACWY control vaccine. Enrollment into the trials was organized by age into subgroups of 18-55, 56-69 and 70-plus years, and those subgroups contained 148, 28 and 57 TCR-sequenced participants, respectively. What the research found in general, with its limitations: Participants were mostly white British and included more females than males, and it was suggested by the authors that clonal diversity may have been underestimated. The 56-69-year group was small, and its depth increase did not reach significance, likely because of low power. After two AZD1222 doses, both the breadth and the depth of spike-specific TCRs were significantly higher than at day 0 and than in MenACWY recipients. The vaccine-associated CD4 TCRs covered the entire spike protein, and the dominant responses fell in regions 160-218 and 743-854. Conclusions about previously exposed vaccinees are limited because only 5 or 6 AZD1222 recipients were SARS-CoV-2 seropositive at baseline. Reportedly, close to half of the unique spike-specific TCRs recognized epitopes lying outside the regions that are mutated in the B.1.351 and B.1.1.7 variants. No day 14 peak-response samples were available, so repertoires were characterized only after the peak T cell response.

A note on this clone: The antigen it recognizes is unknown. No clone much larger than this one lies a single base away; base qualities are absent.

The time point label of this sample denotes: baseline before first vaccination. Vaccinee samples were obtained from the UK trials COV001 and COV002, which included a single-blind randomized controlled phase 2/3 trial of AZD1222 (ChAdOx1 nCoV-19) in healthy adults. For TCRbeta chain sequencing, PBMC samples from trial participants were taken at day 0 and at day 28 after the second dose. V trim: 3 bases; J trim: 5 bases; unmatched bases: 11. From cysteine to phenylalanine, the CDR3 is 16 amino acids long. The DNA shown is the 48-base CDR3, in frame from base 1. The germline V gene encodes CDR1 LGHDT and CDR2 YNNKEL (reference sequence). The CDR3 regions of human TCRbeta chains were subjected to immunosequencing. Per the original workflow: TCRs in the repertoires were compared against a reference library of SARS-CoV-2-specific TCRs that had been generated with the MIRA antigen-specificity platform. Breadth was defined as the fraction of unique TCRs that were SARS-CoV-2-associated, and depth was defined as the fraction of total T cells that were SARS-CoV-2-associated. Using the MIRA data, each spike-specific TCR was assigned both to the spike region to which the TCR was reactive and to a CD4 or CD8 class. Log10-transformed breadth and depth values were compared by one-way ANOVA with Sidak's multiple comparisons tests. TCRdb carries this immuneACCESS record with in-frame sequences only. Its versions omit some clonotypes, under half of them owing to an unresolved V gene in the studies checked, with the rest unexplained. V, J and clone size derive from that table, while D and trimming were established from the DNA sequence. A total of some 170,000 clones appear in this sample, about 92% of them only once. Jointly, the top ten make up roughly 1% of the sample.

In this chain, TRBV3-1 (or the pseudogene TRBV3-2) is recombined with TRBJ2-5, and 8 bases in between align with TRBD2. This clonotype originated in an adult in good health. Sequences were derived from peripheral blood, sampled on day 0 of AZD1222 vaccination. The CDR3 region reads CASSHGPGGSRETQYF. The sequence in DNA is TGTGCCAGCAGCCATGGCCCGGGGGGGTCGCGGGAGACCCAGTACTTC.